This record covers a single T cell receptor beta chain. Its specific antigen is unknown. The record has no base qualities; no much larger clone is one base away. V is pared back by 3 bases and J by 0 bases, with 8 bases lying between the germline termini. CDR1 and CDR2 (KGHSH, LQKENI) derive from the germline V gene. The CDR3 goes from the cysteine to the phenylalanine over 14 residues. Of the read, only the CDR3 DNA is kept; its 42 bases are in frame from base 1. This entry belongs to a study of naive and memory T cell subsets (dated by TCRdb to about 2017). For the study in its entirety: An open-source, UMI-based TCR alpha and beta sequencing pipeline was applied to sorted naive and memory peripheral blood T cell subsets. The functional CMV T cell responses agreed completely with IgG serology results. RNA was DNase-treated and reverse transcribed with TCR constant-region primers, mostly using SuperScript III.

Separate amplification of TCR alpha and beta chain libraries was performed from the second PCR step onward. CMV status of each donor was established by measuring IFNgamma production from CD4+ T cells after fresh PBMCs were stimulated overnight with CMV viral lysate. Using Miltenyi beads, CD4 T cells were first positively selected, and CD8 T cells were then positively selected from the CD4-negative fraction. Cells were stained for CD3, CD4, CD8, CD45RA, CD27 and a live/dead dye and were sorted on a BD Aria II into four subsets based on CD45RA and CD27. Blood was obtained from a few healthy volunteers, and the blood from each volunteer was fractionated into CD4 and CD8 T cells and subsequently into four differentiation subsets. Roughly 120 ml of peripheral blood was collected from each donor, and PBMC were isolated from the blood using Ficoll-Paque PLUS density-gradient centrifugation. Sorted cells were lysed in RLT buffer, after which RNA was extracted using a Qiagen RNeasy kit and stored at -80 degrees C.

Overall study outcomes, separate from this receptor: Once error correction was done, more than 95% of naive TCR sequences showed up just once, which made the naive abundance distributions much steeper than those of the memory subsets. The abundance of TCRs followed a power law with an exponent that differed between naive and memory subsets yet stayed consistent across the three individuals. A clonotype was defined as a single alpha or beta chain sequence rather than as a paired alpha/beta receptor. RNA-based TCR counts may be affected by expression changes linked to T cell activation and differentiation. Gini index rose and Shannon and inverse Simpson diversity fell from naive through CM, EM and EMRA in both CD4 and CD8 cells. The repertoire findings for the naive and memory subsets could not be validated, as no ground truth was available.

Library preparation employed UMI-ligation and nested PCR. The beta constant-region primer consisted of an equimolar mixture of two oligonucleotides that together covered TRBC1 and TRBC2. A single-stranded oligonucleotide bearing the SP2 primer plus a 12-nucleotide UMI was ligated onto the 3' end of the cDNA by T4 RNA ligase 1. The ligated cDNA went through four rounds of PCR with nested alpha and beta constant-region primers together with the SP2 primer. Incubation of the ligation reaction lasted about 19-24 hours at 16 degrees C. PCR2 was usually performed as a SYBR Green qPCR and halted at a preset threshold so that over-amplification would not occur. Agencourt AMPure XP magnetic beads were used for all purifications after the first. Library quantification was done by Qubit, followed by a TapeStation check on which the main peak was expected at around 650 bp. Sequencing of the pooled libraries was done on an Illumina MiSeq using v2 2x251 paired-end kits, which typically yielded roughly 0.95-2 million reads per sample. Libraries were pooled at about 4 nM per sample, and about 4.5-7% PhiX was added to improve cluster recognition. Per the source publication's procedure: V and J genes were assigned to Demultiplexor-processed FASTQ reads by Decombinator through tag matching, with a single base-pair mismatch being allowed. Collapsinator used UMIs to correct both sequencing errors and frequency errors arising from PCR heterogeneity. CDR3Translator translated TCRs and extracted CDR3s from the conserved cysteine to the FGXG phenylalanine, flagging non-productive sequences. Repertoires were subsampled to equal numbers of UMI-defined TCRs before Gini, Shannon entropy and inverse Simpson indices were calculated. Within the linear range, a power law was fitted to clonotype abundance distributions using maximum likelihood. Similar UMI counts, unique TCR numbers and clonal distributions were obtained with the pipeline and with MIGEC on one naive CD8 sample. A set of approximately 7,300 CMV-associated CDR3 sequences, compiled from VDJdb and a published dataset, was used to search the repertoires. TCRdb took the public reads, trimmed them with fastp at Q25, ran MiXCR for clone calling and kept in-frame beta chains. Rows matching on CDR3 protein sequence are summarized as one entry with the most common DNA and genes. In this record, the V and J calls reflect TCRdb's handling and not the investigators' own analysis. The table for this sample lists roughly 91,000 distinct CDR3 sequences; over 10% of them were counted only once. The ten largest clones add up to 0.9% to 1% of the sample.

Sequencing was carried out using central memory CD4+ T cells from blood. The cell subset or site label on this specimen signifies: central memory, CD45RA- CD27+. The source is a human donor in good health. In this chain, TRBV18 is recombined with TRBJ1-2, with no confidently assigned D gene. The bases read TGTGCCAGCTCACCCGACACTTCTAACTATGGCTACACCTTC. It translates to CASSPDTSNYGYTF. The CDR3, completed at both ends by the reference TRBV18 and TRBJ1-2 genes, gives the full variable domain NAGVMQNPRHLVRRRGQEARLRCSPMKGHSHVYWYRQLPEEGLKFMVYLQKENIIDESGMPKERFSAEFPKEGPSILRIQQVVRGDSAAYFCASSPDTSNYGYTFGSGTRLTVV.